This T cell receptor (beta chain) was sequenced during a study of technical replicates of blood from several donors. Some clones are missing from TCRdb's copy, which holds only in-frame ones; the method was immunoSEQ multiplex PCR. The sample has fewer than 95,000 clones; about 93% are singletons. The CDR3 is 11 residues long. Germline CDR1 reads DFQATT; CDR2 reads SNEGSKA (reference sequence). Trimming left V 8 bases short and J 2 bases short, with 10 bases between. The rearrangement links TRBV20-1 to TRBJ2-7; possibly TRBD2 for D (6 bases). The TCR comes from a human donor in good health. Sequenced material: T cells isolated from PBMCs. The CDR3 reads CSLRLAYEQYF. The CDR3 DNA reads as TGCAGTCTAAGACTAGCCTACGAGCAGTACTTC.